Presented here are 14 T cell receptor beta chains from one specimen sequenced in a study of identical twins. TCRdb reanalysed the 5' RACE reads using MiXCR and keeps one entry per CDR3 protein. This table holds 350,000 to 500,000 distinct CDR3 sequences, 15% to 20% found once. Material: naive T cells sorted from blood. The origin of the receptors is a man between 45 and 60 years old in good health.

The rearrangement uses TRBV29-1 and TRBJ2-3; TRBD1 might be the D (5 bases). Trimming removed 0 bases at V and 2 bases at J, with 18 bases between. The germline CDR1 and CDR2 sequences are SQVTM and ANQGSEA. The CDR3 totals 17 residues. CDR3 in DNA: TGCAGCGTTGAAGATCCAGTGGGCCAGGGAACCACAGATACGCAGTATTTT. This translates into CSVEDPVGQGTTDTQYF.

This chain joins TRBV13 and TRBJ1-6; 11 bases are a match to TRBD1. The CDR3 runs to 17 residues. CDR1 and CDR2 from the germline V gene are PRHDT and FYEKMQ (reference sequence). V lost 3 bases and J lost 3; bases outside the gene matches: 4. Here the CDR3 DNA reads TGTGCCAGCAGCTTCCGGGACAGGGGGGGCTATAATTCACCCCTCCACTTT. Its translation is CASSFRDRGGYNSPLHF.

This clonotype has just a few counts. The chain combines TRBV7-8 with TRBJ2-1, with D perhaps matching TRBD2 (6 bases). The germline V gene has CDR1 SGHVS and CDR2 FQNEAQ. Trimming stripped 5 bases from V and 4 bases from J, with 9 bases between. CDR3 length: 13 residues. The CDR3 reads CASSDRGYNEQFF. The CDR3 nucleotides read TGTGCCAGCAGCGACCGGGGGTACAATGAGCAGTTCTTC.

There are a few counts of this clonotype. CDR3 sequence (DNA): TGTGCCAGCAGTGAGTTCGGCAGTGGATTCTACGAGCAGTACTTC. This codes for CASSEFGSGFYEQYF. The chain employs TRBV6-1 and TRBJ2-7; unclear D gene. Germline values: CDR1 MNHNS, CDR2 SASEGT. The CDR3 covers 15 residues. Trimming cost V 3 bases and J 3 bases, with 15 bases left between them.

This clonotype was picked up many times. The gene calls are TRBV5-1 and TRBJ2-5; TRBD2 might be the D (6 bases). The CDR3 has 16 amino acids. Germline-derived CDR1 and CDR2 are SGHRS and YFSETQ. Trimming pared 0 bases from V and 2 bases from J, leaving 14 bases between. The CDR3 here is CASSLAVRGEQETQYF. DNA of the CDR3: TGCGCCAGCAGCTTGGCCGTGCGGGGAGAGCAAGAGACCCAGTACTTC. Based on the CDR3 plus reference TRBV5-1 and TRBJ2-5, the full variable domain is KAGVTQTPRYLIKTRGQQVTLSCSPISGHRSVSWYQQTPGQGLQFLFEYFSETQRNKGNFPGRFSGRQFSNSRSEMNVSTLELGDSALYLCASSLAVRGEQETQYFGPGTRLLVL.

The table lists this clonotype with many counts. The chain combines TRBV7-8 with TRBJ2-1; 8 bases are a match to TRBD1. The CDR3 loop spans 14 amino acids. Trimming removed 3 bases from V and 7 bases from J; junction bases left unmatched: 5. Germline-derived CDR1 and CDR2 are SGHVS and FQNEAQ. Written as DNA, the CDR3 is TGTGCCAGCAGCTTGGGACAGGTGCTTAATGAGCAGTTCTTC. Protein product: CASSLGQVLNEQFF.

The chain joins TRBV7-2 to TRBJ2-3; D may correspond to TRBD1 or TRBD2 (5 bases each). Trimming took off 1 base at V and 6 bases at J, with 14 bases between the two ends. This CDR3 has 15 residues. CDR1 is SGHTA and CDR2 is FQGNSA in the germline V gene. This chain's CDR3 is CASSLEGTLGDTQYF. The CDR3 coding sequence is TGTGCCAGCAGCTTAGAAGGGACCCTAGGGGATACGCAGTATTTT. The full variable domain, its missing parts supplied by reference TRBV7-2 and TRBJ2-3, is GAGVSQSPSNKVTEKGKDVELRCDPISGHTALYWYRQSLGQGLEFLIYFQGNSAPDKSGLPSDRFSAERTGGSVSTLTIQRTQQEDSAVYLCASSLEGTLGDTQYFGPGTRLTVL.

This clonotype turned up a few times. V is TRBV29-1 and J is TRBJ2-2; D is perhaps TRBD2 (5 bases). Germline-derived CDR1 and CDR2 are SQVTM and ANQGSEA. Trimming cost V 5 bases and J 2 bases, with 12 bases left between them. The CDR3 consists of 14 residues. The CDR3 here is CSVYIASNTGELFF. In DNA form, the CDR3 reads TGCAGCGTTTACATAGCGTCCAACACCGGGGAGCTGTTTTTT.

V usage is TRBV7-6 and J usage is TRBJ2-7, with D unresolved. The CDR3 runs to 13 residues. Germline V gives CDR1 SGHVS, CDR2 FNYEAQ. The V gene lost 2 bases and the J gene lost 3 bases, with 8 bases spanning the gap. CDR3 residues: CASSLSKGYEQYF. CDR3 in DNA: TGTGCCAGCAGCTTAAGTAAGGGCTACGAGCAGTACTTC.

The V call is TRBV12-3 or TRBV12-4, the J call TRBJ1-2; TRBD1 matches 7 bases. This CDR3 is 14 amino acids long. J lost 4 bases, V lost 5 bases, and 7 bases had no gene match. The DNA of the CDR3 is TGTGCCAGCAGTCCCGACAGGGCGGGCTATGGCTACACCTTC. Residues: CASSPDRAGYGYTF.

The genes are TRBV6-2 or TRBV6-3 and TRBJ2-1, with 8 bases fitting TRBD2. Germline V gene sequence: CDR1 MNHEY, CDR2 SVGEGT. The CDR3 sequence is 15 residues long. The V segment lost 2 bases and the J segment 7 bases; nucleotides outside the gene matches: 7. CDR3 nucleotides: TGTGCCAGCAGTTACGGCGGGAGGCCGAGGAATGAGCAGTTCTTC. It codes for CASSYGGRPRNEQFF.

In this sample, this clonotype turned up many times. This sequence joins TRBV20-1 and TRBJ2-1, with TRBD2 matching 7 bases. The CDR3 contains 14 residues. J gave up 11 bases and V 7 bases, and 17 bases lay outside the gene matches. Germline CDR1 reads DFQATT; CDR2 reads SNEGSKA (reference sequence). The CDR3 here is CSGGERGEGLKQFF. CDR3 in DNA: TGCAGTGGAGGGGAACGGGGGGAAGGTTTGAAGCAGTTCTTC.

V is TRBV6-2 or TRBV6-3 and J is TRBJ2-2, with D hard to call. This CDR3 comprises 13 residues. The germline gives CDR1 MNHEY, CDR2 SVGEGT. V was pared by 5 bases and J by 6 bases, with 10 bases between. CDR3 coding DNA: TGTGCCAGCAGTCCCCATAGGGCCGGGGAGCTGTTTTTT. Encoded protein: CASSPHRAGELFF.

As to this clonotype: Just one base apart from a much larger clone, this may be a read error. V is TRBV6-5 and J is TRBJ2-1; D not certain. The CDR3 spans 12 residues. Deletions cut 2 bases from V and 12 bases from J, with 11 bases between. Germline values: CDR1 MNHEY, CDR2 SVGAGI. The CDR3 loop reads CASSYPGDVQFF. The CDR3 DNA follows: TGTGCCAGCAGTTACCCTGGCGACGTGCAGTTCTTC.